Listed here are 18 T cell receptor beta chains from one sample, sequenced in a study of CD8 T cells in Susac syndrome. It was with random hexamers that roughly 0.5 to 1 ug RNA was reverse transcribed. TCRdb independently ran MiXCR on the immunoSEQ multiplex PCR reads; one entry per CDR3 protein. The profile covers about 120,000 distinct CDR3 sequences, with roughly 95% appearing a single time and about 0.13% taken by the ten largest. The sample taken for sequencing was CD4+ T cells from PBMCs. The receptor source for this set is a human donor with Susac syndrome.

The chain joins TRBV6-2 or TRBV6-3 to TRBJ1-5; the match to TRBD1 covers 8 bases. This CDR3 spans 15 amino acids. The germline V gene has CDR1 MNHEY and CDR2 SVGEGT. V was pared by 6 bases and J by 2 bases, with 6 bases of the junction left unmatched. The CDR3 loop reads CASSPGGAGNQPQHF. The DNA for the CDR3 is TGTGCCAGCAGCCCAGGGGGCGCGGGCAATCAGCCCCAGCATTTT.

The rearrangement joins TRBV29-1 to TRBJ1-1; D is unresolved. This CDR3 is built from 10 residues. CDR1 and CDR2 (germline): SQVTM, ANQGSEA. The V and J ends lost 7 bases and 5 bases respectively, with 8 bases between them. In DNA form, the CDR3 reads TGCAGCGCCCGGGTGACTGAAGCTTTCTTT. This translates into CSARVTEAFF. Complete variable domain (other parts from reference TRBV29-1 and TRBJ1-1): SAVISQKPSRDICQRGTSLTIQCQVDSQVTMMFWYRQQPGQSLTLIATANQGSEATYESGFVIDKFPISRPNLTFSTLTVSNMSPEDSSIYLCSARVTEAFFGQGTRLTVV.

The V and J genes are TRBV15 and TRBJ2-1; possibly TRBD1 for D (5 bases). V was cut by 3 bases and J by 0 bases, with 9 bases left in between. This CDR3 comprises 15 residues. The germline V gene encodes CDR1 LNHNV and CDR2 YYDKDF (reference sequence). The CDR3 protein is CATSSRQFSYNEQFF. CDR3 in DNA: TGTGCCACCAGCAGTAGACAGTTCTCCTACAATGAGCAGTTCTTC.

V usage is TRBV24-1 and J usage is TRBJ2-1, with TRBD2 matching over 8 bases. This CDR3 has 14 amino acids. CDR1 and CDR2 (germline): KGHDR, SFDVKD. V lost 5 bases, J lost 9 bases, and 8 bases stayed unmatched. CDR3 coding DNA: TGTGCCACCAGTGGTACGGGAGGGTGGAGTGAGCAGTTCTTC. As protein: CATSGTGGWSEQFF.

The V gene is TRBV28, the J gene TRBJ2-2, with D perhaps TRBD2 (6 bases). CDR1 is MDHEN, CDR2 SYDVKM, per germline. This CDR3 spans 15 amino acids. V was pared by 2 bases and J by 3 bases, with 10 bases between. CDR3 in amino acids: CASSLGTRDTGELFF. In DNA, the CDR3 is TGTGCCAGCAGTTTAGGGACTCGAGACACCGGGGAGCTGTTTTTT. Based on the CDR3 plus reference TRBV28 and TRBJ2-2, the full variable domain is DVKVTQSSRYLVKRTGEKVFLECVQDMDHENMFWYRQDPGLGLRLIYFSYDVKMKEKGDIPEGYSVSREKKERFSLILESASTNQTSMYLCASSLGTRDTGELFFGEGSRLTVL.

This clonotype has a single count. The rearrangement links TRBV9 to TRBJ2-3; 10 nucleotides align to TRBD1. Germline CDR1 is SGDLS and CDR2 is YYNGEE. This CDR3 has 15 residues. V shed 4 bases, J shed 4 bases, and the junction held 6 bases outside the gene matches. CDR3 sequence reads: CASSPRQGAADTQYF. The CDR3 DNA follows: TGTGCCAGCAGCCCTCGACAGGGGGCCGCAGATACGCAGTATTTT.

This rearrangement joins TRBV30 to TRBJ1-4; D is ambiguous. This CDR3 is built from 14 residues. V gave up 1 base and J gave up 0 bases, with 6 bases separating them. Germline V CDR1 and CDR2: GTSNPN, SVGIG (reference sequence). CDR3 in amino acids: CAWSADSTNEKLFF. CDR3 coding DNA: TGTGCCTGGAGTGCCGATTCAACTAATGAAAAACTGTTTTTT.

The chain links TRBV15 to TRBJ2-5; no definite D call. The CDR3 loop spans 14 amino acids. Trimming left V 0 bases short and J 4 bases short, with 9 bases between. Germline V gene data show CDR1 as LNHNV and CDR2 as YYDKDF (reference sequence). The CDR3 bases are TGTGCCACCAGCAGAGATTATTCAGGAGAGACCCAGTACTTC. As protein: CATSRDYSGETQYF.

This CDR3 is CASSQGLSIQYF. The CDR3 region has the DNA TGTGCCAGCAGCCAAGGCCTAAGCATTCAGTACTTC. The rearrangement joins TRBV14 to TRBJ2-4; no definite D call. The CDR3 loop spans 12 amino acids. Trimming shortened V by 1 base and J by 9 bases, and 7 bases separated the two germline ends. The V gene's germline CDR1 is SGHDN and CDR2 FVKESK. The variable domain in full, with the rest retrieved from reference TRBV14 and TRBJ2-4, is EAGVTQFPSHSVIEKGQTVTLRCDPISGHDNLYWYRRVMGKEIKFLLHFVKESKQDESGMPNNRFLAERTGGTYSTLKVQPAELEDSGVYFCASSQGLSIQYFGAGTRLSVL.

This sequence joins TRBV29-1 and TRBJ2-3; D might be TRBD1 or TRBD2, each matching 5 bases. Trimming cost V 4 bases and J 2 bases, with 10 bases left between them. The CDR3 spans 13 residues. The V gene's germline CDR1 is SQVTM and CDR2 ANQGSEA. CDR3 protein: CSVAGRNTDTQYF. CDR3 in DNA: TGCAGCGTTGCGGGGCGGAACACAGATACGCAGTATTTT.

The V and J genes are TRBV6-6 and TRBJ1-2; D ambiguous. In germline, CDR1 is MNHNY, CDR2 SVGAGI (reference sequence). Trimming removed 5 bases from V and 4 bases from J, with 20 bases in between. This CDR3 has 16 amino acids. Here the CDR3 reads CASSRTSREPRYGYTF. The CDR3 DNA is TGTGCCAGCAGTCGAACGAGCCGCGAACCCCGCTATGGCTACACCTTC.

This clonotype was observed a few times. V and J are TRBV7-9 and TRBJ2-5; D ambiguous. The CDR3 loop spans 10 amino acids. V lost 3 bases to trimming and J lost 5 bases, with 1 base between them. Germline CDR1 and CDR2: SEHNR and FQNEAQ (reference sequence). The DNA for the CDR3 is TGTGCCAGCAGCTTGGAGACCCAGTACTTC. This translates into CASSLETQYF. The full variable domain, its missing parts supplied by reference TRBV7-9 and TRBJ2-5, is DTGVSQNPRHKITKRGQNVTFRCDPISEHNRLYWYRQTLGQGPEFLTYFQNEAQLEKSRLLSDRFSAERPKGSFSTLEIQRTEQGDSAMYLCASSLETQYFGPGTRLLVL.

The chain employs TRBV6-1 and TRBJ2-4; perhaps TRBD1 as D (5 bases). V lost 5 bases and J lost 6, with 14 bases in between. The CDR3 is 14 amino acids. Germline lookup yields CDR1 MNHNS and CDR2 SASEGT. For the CDR3, the DNA is TGTGCCAGCAGTCCCAATTTTGACAGAAACATTCAGTACTTC. Translation: CASSPNFDRNIQYF.

This chain uses TRBV20-1 with TRBJ1-2; D gene uncertain. CDR1 and CDR2 (germline): DFQATT, SNEGSKA (reference sequence). CDR3 length: 12 residues. V gave up 6 bases and J gave up 3 bases, with 11 bases separating them. The CDR3 is CSAETGYYGYTF. The CDR3 DNA reads TGCAGTGCGGAGACGGGGTACTATGGCTACACCTTC.

The genes are TRBV4-3 and TRBJ2-7; possibly TRBD1 for D (5 bases). CDR3 length: 14 amino acids. The germline V gene has CDR1 LGHNA and CDR2 YSLEER. The ends were cut back, 0 bases at V and 3 bases at J, with 9 bases in the middle. CDR3 coding DNA: TGCGCCAGCAGCCAAGACAGGGAACTCTACGAGCAGTACTTC. Translation: CASSQDRELYEQYF.

The V call is TRBV4-3, the J call TRBJ1-2; D gene unclear. Germline V gene data show CDR1 as LGHNA and CDR2 as YSLEER. V lost 0 bases, J lost 8 bases, and 13 bases lay in between. The CDR3 has 14 amino acids. The CDR3 sequence is CASSQDSSGGGYTF. The DNA of the CDR3 is TGCGCCAGCAGCCAAGATAGTTCTGGCGGCGGCTACACCTTC.

The gene calls are TRBV15 and TRBJ2-5; no clear D gene. Germline assignment: CDR1 LNHNV and CDR2 YYDKDF (reference sequence). The CDR3 totals 14 residues. V lost 1 base and J 1 base, leaving 7 bases between the germline ends. CDR3 coding DNA: TGTGCCACCAGCAGAGGGGGAAGCCAAGAGACCCAGTACTTC. It translates to CATSRGGSQETQYF.

The chain uses TRBV27 and TRBJ2-5; D unresolved. V lost 4 bases to trimming and J lost 0 bases, with 6 bases between them. CDR3 size: 13 residues. Germline CDR1 reads MNHEY; CDR2 reads SMNVEV (reference sequence). CDR3: CASSSTHQETQYF. Written as DNA, the CDR3 is TGTGCCAGCAGTTCCACCCACCAAGAGACCCAGTACTTC.